Listed below are T cell receptor beta chains from one sample, sequenced in a study of blood T cell repertoires in COVID-19. The protocol was immunoSEQ multiplex PCR, while the TCRdb copy is restricted to in-frame clones and leaves out a portion. The sample has 120,000 to 150,000 clones, approximately 88% seen once. The specimen sequenced was peripheral blood. All receptors derive from a woman aged 45-59 years with acute or convalescent COVID-19. Each CDR3 is given with its conserved first and last residue. A D gene is named only where the DNA matches it firmly. For some rows the clone size is stated as once, few or many, or as a class when expanded; others skip it.

v_call	d_call	j_call	clone_size	cdr3_nt	cdr3_aa
TRBV6-4	TRBD1	TRBJ2-3	NA	TGTGCCAGCAGTGGGACAGGGGGCACAGATACGCAGTATTTT	CASSGTGGTDTQYF
TRBV5-1	NA	TRBJ2-5	once	TGCGCCAGCAGCTTGGTCGGCAGGGAAGAGACCCAGTACTTC	CASSLVGREETQYF
TRBV4-1	NA	TRBJ1-1	few	TGCGCCAGCAGCCAAGACTTATGGAGTCCCACTGAAGCTTTCTTT	CASSQDLWSPTEAFF
TRBV9	NA	TRBJ2-7	NA	TGTGCCAGCAGCCCGAGGGGACTCGCTCCCTACGAGCAGTACTTC	CASSPRGLAPYEQYF
TRBV11-3	TRBD1	TRBJ1-1	NA	TGTGCCAGCAGCAGACAGGGTCTTTTGAACACTGAAGCTTTCTTT	CASSRQGLLNTEAFF
TRBV30	TRBD1	TRBJ2-2	NA	TGTGCCTGGAGTGGACAGGGTGGCACCGGGGAGCTGTTTTTT	CAWSGQGGTGELFF
TRBV30	TRBD1	TRBJ2-2	NA	TGTGCCTGGGGGACAGGGACGGACACCGGGGAGCTGTTTTTT	CAWGTGTDTGELFF
TRBV10-1	TRBD2	TRBJ2-3	NA	TGCGCCAGCAGTGGGGGTCTAGCGGGGGCCCCTTTCACAGATACGCAGTATTTT	CASSGGLAGAPFTDTQYF
TRBV20-1	NA	TRBJ1-3	NA	TGCAGTGCTTATGTAGTAGGGGCCATATATTTT	CSAYVVGAIYF
TRBV25-1	TRBD2	TRBJ2-2	NA	TGTGCCAGCAGTGATCGGACTAGCAGGGTCGGGGAGCTGTTTTTT	CASSDRTSRVGELFF
TRBV4-2	NA	TRBJ2-1	NA	TGTGCCAGCAGCCAAGATTTAGGAGGCAATGAGCAGTTCTTC	CASSQDLGGNEQFF
TRBV6-5	NA	TRBJ2-1	NA	TGTGCCAGCAGTTACCGGTCCACCAATGAGCAGTTCTTC	CASSYRSTNEQFF
TRBV27	NA	TRBJ1-3	NA	TGTGCCAGCAGTTTATCCTCGGGGACTGGAAACACCATATATTTT	CASSLSSGTGNTIYF
TRBV11-2	NA	TRBJ2-3	NA	TGTGCCAGCAGCAAGGCAGGGATAGATACGCAGTATTTT	CASSKAGIDTQYF
TRBV9	TRBD1	TRBJ1-2	NA	TGTGCCAGCAGCCGGACAGGGGGCGACTATGGCTACACCTTC	CASSRTGGDYGYTF
TRBV18	NA	TRBJ1-2	NA	TGTGCCAGCTCACCGTCACAGGGAAGAGGTGGCTACACCTTC	CASSPSQGRGGYTF
TRBV7-3	NA	TRBJ1-2	NA	TGTGCCAGCAGCCCTTCGGGAGGGGGAAGTCGGACCTTC	CASSPSGGGSRTF
TRBV28	TRBD1	TRBJ2-7	once	TGTGCCAGCAGTAGGGACAGGGGGCCCGAGCAGTACTTC	CASSRDRGPEQYF
TRBV27	NA	TRBJ1-2	NA	TGTGCCAGCAGTCCTAGGACAGCCCATGGCTACACCTTC	CASSPRTAHGYTF
TRBV3-1/TRBV3-2	TRBD2	TRBJ2-7	NA	TGTGCCAGCAGCCAAGATCGCGTGACTAGCGCGACCGAGCAGTACTTC	CASSQDRVTSATEQYF
TRBV2	NA	TRBJ1-1	NA	TGTGCCAGCAGTGGAAGACAGTTACCCACTGAAGCTTTCTTT	CASSGRQLPTEAFF
TRBV9	TRBD2	TRBJ2-7	few	TGTGCCAGCAGCGTGTCTAGCGGGGGGTCATACGAGCAGTACTTC	CASSVSSGGSYEQYF
TRBV7-3	TRBD2	TRBJ2-1	NA	TGTGCCAGCAGCTTACCCACAGCGGGGAACAATGAGCAGTTCTTC	CASSLPTAGNNEQFF
TRBV5-1	TRBD2	TRBJ2-1	NA	TGCGCCAGCAGCTTGGGGACTAGCGGATACAATGAGCAGTTCTTC	CASSLGTSGYNEQFF
TRBV7-2	TRBD1	TRBJ2-1	NA	TGTGCCAGCAGTTGGGGACAGTCCTACAATGAGCAGTTCTTC	CASSWGQSYNEQFF
TRBV5-6	NA	TRBJ1-5	NA	TGTGCCAGCAGCTTGGGGCGAACAGGGTTTAGCAATCAGCCCCAGCATTTT	CASSLGRTGFSNQPQHF
TRBV11-3	NA	TRBJ2-3	NA	TGTGCCAGCAGTCCGGGGGTGGGCACAGATACGCAGTATTTT	CASSPGVGTDTQYF
TRBV7-8	NA	TRBJ2-2	NA	TGTGCCAGCAGCTTAGCGTCAGAGGGAACCGGGGAGCTGTTTTTT	CASSLASEGTGELFF
TRBV29-1	NA	TRBJ1-3	NA	TGCAGCGTTGAAGATCCCAACAGCTCTGGAAACACCATATATTTT	CSVEDPNSSGNTIYF
TRBV19	NA	TRBJ1-6	few	TGTGCCAGTAGCCCCCTACTAGAGATAGGTAATTCACCCCTCCACTTT	CASSPLLEIGNSPLHF
TRBV9	NA	TRBJ2-7	NA	TGTGCCAGCAGCGTAGCGGCAGGGGCAATATACGAGCAGTACTTC	CASSVAAGAIYEQYF
TRBV5-1	TRBD1	TRBJ2-7	NA	TGCGCCAGCGGCCCACAGGGGGCGTCCTACGAGCAGTACTTC	CASGPQGASYEQYF
TRBV28	NA	TRBJ2-3	NA	TGTGCCAGCAGTTTGGGTAACGGGGGAAACACAGATACGCAGTATTTT	CASSLGNGGNTDTQYF
TRBV4-2	TRBD2	TRBJ2-5	NA	TGTGCCAGCAGCCAACGGGGGACTAGCGGGAGCATCGAAGAGACCCAGTACTTC	CASSQRGTSGSIEETQYF
TRBV7-6	NA	TRBJ2-5	NA	TGTGCCAGCAGCGCGAGCGGGCTGCAACAAGAGACCCAGTACTTC	CASSASGLQQETQYF
TRBV7-2	TRBD2	TRBJ2-2	NA	TGTGCCAGCAGCCCAAACGGGGGGGGCGGCACCGGGGAGCTGTTTTTT	CASSPNGGGGTGELFF
TRBV18	TRBD1	TRBJ1-2	NA	TGTGCCAGCTCACCACCGACAGGGGGGGGAGGCTACACCTTC	CASSPPTGGGGYTF
TRBV6-6	TRBD1	TRBJ2-5	NA	TGTGCCAGCAGCCAACAGGGGGCCAACCAAGAGACCCAGTACTTC	CASSQQGANQETQYF
TRBV5-1	NA	TRBJ1-5	NA	TGCGCCAGCAGCCCCGCGGGACCTGGCAATCAGCCCCAGCATTTT	CASSPAGPGNQPQHF
TRBV6-5	NA	TRBJ1-1	NA	TGTGCCAGCAGTTACCAGGGTTTGTTTACTGAAGCTTTCTTT	CASSYQGLFTEAFF
TRBV5-6	NA	TRBJ2-5	NA	TGTGCCAGCAGCCAGACTAGGCAAGAGACCCAGTACTTC	CASSQTRQETQYF
TRBV28	TRBD1	TRBJ1-5	NA	TGTGCCACGGGGGGACAGGGAAAAAATCAGCCCCAGCATTTT	CATGGQGKNQPQHF